One sample yielded the 22 T cell receptor beta chains listed below, sequenced in a study of blood T cell repertoires in COVID-19. Some clones are missing from TCRdb's copy, which holds only in-frame ones; the method was immunoSEQ multiplex PCR. This sample carries around 170,000 clones, approximately 90% of them seen once, and the ten largest clones take roughly 25%. The specimen sequenced was peripheral blood. All receptors come from a man in his sixties with acute or convalescent COVID-19.

The chain recombines TRBV15 with TRBJ2-3, with D tentatively TRBD2 (5 bases). The germline CDR1 and CDR2 sequences are LNHNV and YYDKDF (reference sequence). The length of the CDR3 is 16 residues. V was pared by 6 bases and J by 0 bases, with 16 bases between. The CDR3 nucleotides are TGTGCCACCAGTCACGGTGAGGGAGAAAGCACAGATACGCAGTATTTT. It specifies CATSHGEGESTDTQYF.

The chain has TRBV11-1 and TRBJ1-1; possibly TRBD1 for D (6 bases). CDR1 and CDR2 from the germline V gene are SGHAT and FQDESV (reference sequence). The V end lost 6 bases, the J end lost 0 bases, and 17 bases lay between the germline ends. The length of the CDR3 is 16 residues. CDR3 bases: TGTGCCAGCAGTCTGACCCCGGACAGCCTGAACACTGAAGCTTTCTTT. Amino acids: CASSLTPDSLNTEAFF. The full variable domain, with the rest looked up from reference TRBV11-1 and TRBJ1-1, is EAEVAQSPRYKITEKSQAVAFWCDPISGHATLYWYRQILGQGPELLVQFQDESVVDDSQLPKDRFSAERLKGVDSTLKIQPAELGDSAMYLCASSLTPDSLNTEAFFGQGTRLTVV.

This clone has just one count. The rearrangement uses TRBV5-8 and TRBJ2-3, with 9 bases lining up with TRBD2. The CDR3 has 14 amino acids. V lost 3 bases, J lost 3 bases, and 2 bases stayed unmatched. Germline V gives CDR1 SGHTS, CDR2 YDEGEE. The DNA for the CDR3 is TGTGCCAGCAGCTCTCTAGCGGGAACAGATACGCAGTATTTT. Protein sequence: CASSSLAGTDTQYF.

The chain employs TRBV6-2 or TRBV6-3 and TRBJ2-7; a weak D match, TRBD2 (6 bases). CDR3 length: 18 amino acids. Trimming removed 5 bases at V and 6 bases at J, with 29 bases between. Looked up from germline, CDR1 is MNHEY and CDR2 is SVGEGT. The CDR3 sequence: CASSPRTLGAGLTGEQYF. CDR3 DNA: TGTGCCAGCAGTCCCCGGACGCTCGGAGCGGGTTTAACGGGCGAGCAGTACTTC.

The chain recombines TRBV10-2 with TRBJ2-7, with D possibly TRBD1 on 5 matching bases. The CDR3 has 13 residues. Trimming took off 6 bases at V and 5 bases at J, with 14 bases between the two ends. Looked up from germline, CDR1 is WSHSY and CDR2 is SAAADI. In DNA form, the CDR3 reads TGCGCCAGCAGACCCCAGGGAAGGGACGAGCAGTACGTC. It specifies CASRPQGRDEQYV.

This rearrangement joins TRBV19 to TRBJ2-1; the match to TRBD2 covers 10 bases. Per germline, CDR1 LNHDA and CDR2 SQIVND (reference sequence). The ends lost 8 bases at V and 9 bases at J; junction bases unmatched: 10. The CDR3 length is 14 residues. CDR3 DNA sequence: TGTGCCAGTGCGCTAGCGGGGGAGGGATCTGAGCAGTTCTTC. Translated, it gives CASALAGEGSEQFF.

This chain uses TRBV11-2 with TRBJ2-7; 8 nucleotides align to TRBD2. In germline, CDR1 is SGHAT, CDR2 FQNNGV. Trimming took 5 bases from V and 3 from J; bases not matched to a gene: 12. The CDR3 has 16 residues. CDR3 residues: CASSRWAGGAFYEQYF. DNA for the CDR3: TGTGCCAGCAGCCGATGGGCGGGAGGCGCCTTCTACGAGCAGTACTTC.

The V and J genes are TRBV19 and TRBJ1-4; TRBD1 aligns across 7 bases. V was clipped by 3 bases and J by 8 bases; unmatched bases: 3. The CDR3 spans 13 residues. The germline V gene encodes CDR1 LNHDA and CDR2 SQIVND (reference sequence). CDR3 loop: CASSIQGEEKLFF. The DNA for the CDR3 is TGTGCCAGTAGTATCCAGGGGGAGGAAAAACTGTTTTTT.

This chain links TRBV29-1 with TRBJ1-1; D may be TRBD1 (6 bases). CDR3 length: 11 amino acids. Trimming pared 4 bases from V and 3 bases from J, leaving 6 bases between. CDR1 and CDR2 (germline): SQVTM, ANQGSEA. Written as DNA, the CDR3 is TGCAGCGTTGGACAGGACACTGAAGCTTTCTTT. Encoded protein: CSVGQDTEAFF. The full variable domain, rest sourced from reference TRBV29-1 and TRBJ1-1, is SAVISQKPSRDICQRGTSLTIQCQVDSQVTMMFWYRQQPGQSLTLIATANQGSEATYESGFVIDKFPISRPNLTFSTLTVSNMSPEDSSIYLCSVGQDTEAFFGQGTRLTVV.

V is TRBV27 and J is TRBJ1-2; D is ambiguous. Germline CDR1 and CDR2: MNHEY and SMNVEV (reference sequence). This CDR3 comprises 15 residues. The V end lost 2 bases, the J end lost 7 bases, and 17 bases lay between the germline ends. DNA of the CDR3: TGTGCCAGCAGTTTACTTTCAGGCGCTCGGGGTGGCTACACCTTC. Its protein is CASSLLSGARGGYTF.

J is TRBJ2-1 and V is TRBV3-1 (or the pseudogene TRBV3-2); 8 bases align to TRBD1. The J segment lost 10 bases and the V segment lost 4 bases, leaving 9 bases of the junction unmatched. The CDR3 loop spans 14 amino acids. The germline CDR1 and CDR2 sequences are LGHDT and YNNKEL (reference sequence). The CDR3 region has the DNA TGTGCCAGCAGCCCATCCCCGACAGGGGTCGAGCAGTTCTTC. Residues: CASSPSPTGVEQFF.

This chain links TRBV30 with TRBJ2-7; 7 bases fit TRBD1. The CDR3 has 11 residues. Germline CDR1 and CDR2: GTSNPN and SVGIG (reference sequence). Here the CDR3 reads CSSGGWGEQYF. In DNA, the CDR3 is TGTTCGTCAGGGGGATGGGGCGAGCAGTACTTC.

This clone was seen once. The chain has TRBV4-2 and TRBJ2-2, with 11 bases that match TRBD2. This CDR3 is 15 amino acids long. In germline, CDR1 is LGHNA, CDR2 YNFKEQ. With 4 bases clipped from V and 7 bases from J, the junction kept 5 bases outside the gene matches. CDR3 loop: CASSPTSGINGELFF. CDR3 nucleotides: TGTGCCAGCAGCCCGACTAGCGGGATTAACGGGGAGCTGTTTTTT.

This chain uses TRBV7-9 with TRBJ2-3, with 10 bases identical to TRBD2. Per the germline V gene, CDR1 is SEHNR and CDR2 is FQNEAQ (reference sequence). CDR3 length: 17 residues. V shed 0 bases, J shed 4 bases, and the junction held 7 bases outside the gene matches. CDR3 region: CASSLARASGGSDTQYF. In DNA, the CDR3 is TGTGCCAGCAGCTTAGCGAGGGCTAGCGGGGGCTCAGATACGCAGTATTTT.

The sample holds a few counts of this clone. V is TRBV10-2 and J is TRBJ2-1, with TRBD2 matching over 12 bases. The CDR3 covers 15 residues. Trimming took 6 bases from V and 10 from J; bases not matched to a gene: 10. CDR1 WSHSY and CDR2 SAAADI come from the germline V gene. The CDR3 loop is CASRLAGGAFGEQFF. The CDR3 DNA sequence: TGCGCCAGCAGACTAGCGGGGGGTGCTTTCGGCGAGCAGTTCTTC.

V gene TRBV10-3 combines with J gene TRBJ2-7; 7 nucleotides align to TRBD2. The CDR3 totals 12 residues. V dropped 2 bases and J dropped 5; count of bases not matched to a gene: 0. Germline CDR1 and CDR2: ENHRY and SYGVKD. In DNA, the CDR3 is TGTGCCATCAGTGAGGGGGGGGACGAGCAGTACTTC. This codes for CAISEGGDEQYF.

The gene calls are TRBV5-1 and TRBJ1-5; TRBD1 matches at 7 bases. CDR3 size: 15 residues. Germline V gene data show CDR1 as SGHRS and CDR2 as YFSETQ. V dropped 4 bases and J dropped 5; count of bases not matched to a gene: 9. CDR3: CASSPSQGEYQPQHF. Here the CDR3 DNA reads TGCGCCAGCAGCCCAAGCCAGGGGGAATATCAGCCCCAGCATTTT.

V is TRBV18 and J is TRBJ2-7, with 7 bases matching TRBD2. Trimming removed 3 bases from V and 3 bases from J; junction bases left unmatched: 8. Germline CDR1 KGHSH, CDR2 LQKENI. There are 15 residues in the CDR3. The CDR3 region has the DNA TGTGCCAGCTCACCCCCCACTAGCGCGAGCTACGAGCAGTACTTC. Amino acids: CASSPPTSASYEQYF. Filled out from reference TRBV18 and TRBJ2-7, the complete variable domain reads NAGVMQNPRHLVRRRGQEARLRCSPMKGHSHVYWYRQLPEEGLKFMVYLQKENIIDESGMPKERFSAEFPKEGPSILRIQQVVRGDSAAYFCASSPPTSASYEQYFGPGTRLTVT.

The chain uses TRBV9 and TRBJ2-5; 10 nucleotides agree with TRBD2. V trimming: 0 bases; J trimming: 3 bases; junction bases outside the gene matches: 5. The CDR3 length is 16 residues. Germline CDR1 SGDLS, CDR2 YYNGEE. CDR3 amino acids: CASSVESSGGEETQYF. The CDR3 bases are TGTGCCAGCAGCGTAGAGTCCAGCGGGGGGGAAGAGACCCAGTACTTC.

The V call is TRBV7-8, the J call TRBJ1-4; perhaps TRBD1 as D (5 bases). The CDR3 loop spans 15 amino acids. V was pared by 5 bases and J by 3 bases, with 13 bases between. CDR1 and CDR2 from the germline V gene are SGHVS and FQNEAQ. CDR3: CASSTQGGPNEKLFF. CDR3 sequence (DNA): TGTGCCAGCAGCACCCAGGGCGGCCCTAATGAAAAACTGTTTTTT.

This sequence joins TRBV4-2 and TRBJ2-7, with 10 bases aligning to TRBD1. J was trimmed by 2 bases and V by 1 base; bases with no gene match: 14. From germline, CDR1 is LGHNA and CDR2 YNFKEQ. The CDR3 loop spans 19 amino acids. The CDR3 is CASSQVSNNLGQGTYEQYF. The CDR3 nucleotides are TGTGCCAGCAGCCAAGTTTCGAATAATCTGGGACAGGGGACCTACGAGCAGTACTTC.

The J gene is TRBJ2-5, the V gene TRBV7-3; possibly TRBD2 for D (6 bases). V was pared by 0 bases and J by 0 bases, with 14 bases between. Germline V gives CDR1 SGHTA, CDR2 FQGTGA. CDR3 length: 17 amino acids. The DNA for the CDR3 is TGTGCCAGCAGCTTAACGGCGGGGAGCCAGTACCAAGAGACCCAGTACTTC. Amino acid sequence: CASSLTAGSQYQETQYF.